The 6 T cell receptor beta chains in this list originate from one sample, sequenced in a study of shared clonotypes between healthy human individuals. Assay used: immunoSEQ multiplex PCR; TCRdb lists only in-frame clones, some missing. Of about 2.4 million clones listed, 80% to 95% are singletons. The sequenced sample was naive CD4+ T cells from PBMCs. Noted subset: CD45RA+ positively selected. The source of these receptors is a man aged 18-30 years in good health. Some clones in this sample may be carry-over from other donors' samples.

The V and J genes are TRBV29-1 and TRBJ2-1; D may match TRBD1 or TRBD2 (5 bases each). This CDR3 region has 13 residues. Germline V gene lookup returns CDR1 SQVTM and CDR2 ANQGSEA. V was cut by 3 bases and J by 6 bases, with 12 bases left in between. The CDR3 is CSVEGGAGNEQFF. In DNA, the CDR3 is TGCAGCGTTGAGGGTGGGGCGGGCAATGAGCAGTTCTTC.

The chain has TRBV10-3 and TRBJ2-2; D might be TRBD2 (5 bases). Trimming pared 2 bases from V and 8 bases from J, leaving 9 bases between. Germline V gives CDR1 ENHRY, CDR2 SYGVKD. The CDR3 sequence is 13 residues long. The CDR3: CAISEPPGGELFF. DNA of the CDR3: TGTGCCATCAGTGAGCCCCCGGGGGGGGAGCTGTTTTTT.

J is TRBJ2-5 and V is TRBV27; D possibly corresponds to TRBD1 (5 bases). Trimming pared 7 bases from V and 5 bases from J, leaving 5 bases between. This CDR3 contains 10 residues. CDR1 MNHEY and CDR2 SMNVEV come from the germline V gene (reference sequence). The CDR3, as DNA: TGTGCCAGCACAGGGGAGACCCAGTACTTC. Translating gives CASTGETQYF.

The chain joins TRBV2 to TRBJ2-3; the D is unclear. CDR1 and CDR2 (germline): SNHLY, FYNNEI. The ends were cut back, 6 bases at V and 2 bases at J, with 12 bases in the middle. The CDR3 loop spans 14 amino acids. The CDR3 DNA follows: TGTGCCAGCAGAGTCTCCCTCTCCACAGATACGCAGTATTTT. It codes for CASRVSLSTDTQYF. Variable domain in full (rest from reference TRBV2 and TRBJ2-3): EPEVTQTPSHQVTQMGQEVILRCVPISNHLYFYWYRQILGQKVEFLVSFYNNEISEKSEIFDDQFSVERPDGSNFTLKIRSTKLEDSAMYFCASRVSLSTDTQYFGPGTRLTVL.

The V call is TRBV18, the J call TRBJ1-6, with D possibly TRBD1 on 6 matching bases. CDR3 length: 14 amino acids. Germline V gene data show CDR1 as KGHSH and CDR2 as LQKENI. V lost 4 bases and J lost 6, with 10 bases in between. CDR3 protein: CASSLADSNSPLHF. As DNA, the CDR3 is TGTGCCAGCTCACTCGCGGACAGTAATTCACCCCTCCACTTT.

Points on this clone: An end of the junction differs from the germline gene, which may be a read error. J is TRBJ2-7 and V is TRBV11-3; D not resolved. The CDR3 totals 13 residues. Looked up from germline, CDR1 is SGHNT and CDR2 is YENEEA. The CDR3 region is CASSGTDSYGQYF. For the CDR3, the DNA is TGTGCCAGCAGCGGTACAGATTCCTACGGGCAGTACTTC.